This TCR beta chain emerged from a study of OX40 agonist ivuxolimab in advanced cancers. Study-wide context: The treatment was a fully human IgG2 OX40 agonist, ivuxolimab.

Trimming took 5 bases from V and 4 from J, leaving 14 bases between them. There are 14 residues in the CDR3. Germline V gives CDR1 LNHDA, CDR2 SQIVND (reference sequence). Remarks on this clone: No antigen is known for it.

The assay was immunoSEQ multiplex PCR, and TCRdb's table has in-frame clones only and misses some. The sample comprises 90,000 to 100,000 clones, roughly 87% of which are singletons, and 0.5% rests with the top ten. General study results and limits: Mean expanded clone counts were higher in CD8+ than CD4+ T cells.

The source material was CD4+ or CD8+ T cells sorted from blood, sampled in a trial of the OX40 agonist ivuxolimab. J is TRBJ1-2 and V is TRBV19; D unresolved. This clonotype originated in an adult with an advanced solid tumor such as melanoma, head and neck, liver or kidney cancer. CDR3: CASSEGRSIYGYTF. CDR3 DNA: TGTGCCAGTAGTGAAGGACGCTCGATCTATGGCTACACCTTC.